Described below is a single T cell receptor (beta chain) sequence and its context. Its matching antigen is unknown. The sample belongs to a study of beta chain features in type 1 diabetes. The wider study: Over all samples combined, some 110 million sorted cells were examined.

V dropped 1 base and J dropped 0 bases, with 8 bases sitting between them. Germline V CDR1 and CDR2: SGHTA, FQGTGA. The CDR3 extends over 15 amino acids. The whole isolated RNA underwent reverse transcription, so sequencing captured expressed TCRB transcripts. Data came from immunoSEQ multiplex PCR; TCRdb stores just in-frame clones and leaves some out. The data contain about 260,000 clones, around 24% of them seen just once; the ten biggest clones take up 0.012%. Points from the study as a whole: Comparison showed that naive, central memory and Treg TCRB repertoires appeared more similar among patients than among healthy donors. Type 1 diabetes patients had TCRB CDR3s that were shorter (moderately but significantly so) in all four CD4+ subsets.

The authors obtained over 98% purity in all sorted populations. The gene calls are TRBV7-3 and TRBJ2-3, with D perhaps matching TRBD2 (6 bases). Sequencing was done on a sample of naive CD4+ T cells from blood. The receptor comes from a woman aged 25 to 45 with type 1 diabetes. The CDR3, as DNA: TGTGCCAGCAGCTTAAATAGCGGTAGCACAGATACGCAGTATTTT. Protein: CASSLNSGSTDTQYF.